Below, 6 T cell receptor beta chains from the same sample are listed, as sequenced in a study of cytomegalovirus exposure and HLA in healthy donors. 60 Vbeta and 13 Jbeta primers were used in PCR. Clones were read by immunoSEQ multiplex PCR, and TCRdb kept only the in-frame ones, dropping some. This sample carries around 76,000 clones, with 4% to 6% going to the ten biggest clones. Sequencing was carried out using PBMCs. The receptor source for this set is a man in his forties in good health and CMV-seronegative.

V gene TRBV10-1 combines with J gene TRBJ2-2; D unclear. The V and J ends lost 0 bases and 7 bases respectively, with 9 bases between them. Germline V lookup: CDR1 WNHNN, CDR2 SYGVQD (reference sequence). The CDR3 sequence is 14 residues long. CDR3 sequence reads: CASSESATGGELFF. DNA of the CDR3: TGCGCCAGCAGTGAGTCGGCTACGGGCGGGGAGCTGTTTTTT.

The V gene is TRBV15, the J gene TRBJ2-2; D is ambiguous. The CDR3 consists of 14 residues. Germline V gene sequence: CDR1 LNHNV, CDR2 YYDKDF (reference sequence). V lost 1 base and J 5 bases, leaving 8 bases between the germline ends. The CDR3 protein is CATSRARVTGELFF. Written as DNA, the CDR3 is TGTGCCACCAGCAGAGCGAGAGTAACCGGGGAGCTGTTTTTT.

The rearrangement joins TRBV19 to TRBJ1-5, with TRBD1 identical over 7 bases. V lost 4 bases and J lost 2; bases outside the gene matches: 11. Germline V lookup: CDR1 LNHDA, CDR2 SQIVND (reference sequence). The CDR3 has 17 amino acids. The CDR3 reads CASSNIGTQGGNQPQHF. DNA for the CDR3: TGTGCCAGTAGTAATATAGGGACTCAGGGGGGCAATCAGCCCCAGCATTTT. The full variable domain, rest sourced from reference TRBV19 and TRBJ1-5, is DGGITQSPKYLFRKEGQNVTLSCEQNLNHDAMYWYRQDPGQGLRLIYYSQIVNDFQKGDIAEGYSVSREKKESFPLTVTSAQKNPTAFYLCASSNIGTQGGNQPQHFGDGTRLSIL.

The CDR3 here is CASSGQRDGNSPLHF. The CDR3 region has the DNA TGTGCCAGCTCAGGGCAGCGGGACGGGAATTCACCCCTCCACTTT. The chain joins TRBV18 to TRBJ1-6, with D tentatively TRBD1 (5 bases). Trimming left V 5 bases short and J 7 bases short, with 15 bases between. Germline V gene sequence: CDR1 KGHSH, CDR2 LQKENI. CDR3 length: 15 amino acids.

This chain links TRBV7-2 with TRBJ2-7, with a possible D match to TRBD1 (5 bases). Germline V gives CDR1 SGHTA, CDR2 FQGNSA. V was shortened by 0 bases and J by 2 bases, with 11 bases between the two germline ends. This CDR3 has 15 amino acids. The CDR3 DNA follows: TGTGCCAGCAGCTTAGCTGGACAAGGGCCCTACGAGCAGTACTTC. It encodes CASSLAGQGPYEQYF.

The chain recombines TRBV18 with TRBJ2-5; TRBD2 aligns across 10 bases. V was pared by 2 bases and J by 2 bases, with 5 bases of the junction left unmatched. This CDR3 has 16 amino acids. The germline V gene has CDR1 KGHSH and CDR2 LQKENI. The chain's CDR3 is CASSPKTSGDQETQYF. CDR3 in DNA: TGTGCCAGCTCACCAAAAACTAGCGGGGATCAAGAGACCCAGTACTTC.